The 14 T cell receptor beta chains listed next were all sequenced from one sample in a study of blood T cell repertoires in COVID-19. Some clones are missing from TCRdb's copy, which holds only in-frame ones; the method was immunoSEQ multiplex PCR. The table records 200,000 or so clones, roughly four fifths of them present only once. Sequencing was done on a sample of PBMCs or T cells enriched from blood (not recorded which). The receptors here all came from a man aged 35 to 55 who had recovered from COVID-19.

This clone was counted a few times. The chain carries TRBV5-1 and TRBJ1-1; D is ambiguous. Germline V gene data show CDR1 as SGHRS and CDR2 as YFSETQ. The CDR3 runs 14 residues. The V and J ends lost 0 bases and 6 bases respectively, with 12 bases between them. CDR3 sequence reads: CASSLGSESAEAFF. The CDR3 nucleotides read TGCGCCAGCAGCTTGGGGTCGGAGTCGGCTGAAGCTTTCTTT.

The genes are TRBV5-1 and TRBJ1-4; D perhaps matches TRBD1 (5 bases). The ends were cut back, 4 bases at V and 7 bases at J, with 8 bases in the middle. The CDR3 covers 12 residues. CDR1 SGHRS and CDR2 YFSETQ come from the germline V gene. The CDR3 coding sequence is TGCGCCAGCAGCAGGGGAGGTGAAAAACTGTTTTTT. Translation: CASSRGGEKLFF.

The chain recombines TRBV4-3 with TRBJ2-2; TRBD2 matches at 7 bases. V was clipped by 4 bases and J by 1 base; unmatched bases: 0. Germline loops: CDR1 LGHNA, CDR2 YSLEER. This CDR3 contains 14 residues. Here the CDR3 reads CASSREGNTGELFF. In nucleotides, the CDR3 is TGCGCCAGCAGCCGGGAGGGGAACACCGGGGAGCTGTTTTTT.

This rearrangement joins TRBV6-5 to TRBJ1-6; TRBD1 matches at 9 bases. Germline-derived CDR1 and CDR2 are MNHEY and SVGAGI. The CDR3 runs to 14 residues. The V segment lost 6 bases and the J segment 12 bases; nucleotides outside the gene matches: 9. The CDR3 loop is CASRMITGGEPLHF. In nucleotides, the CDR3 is TGTGCCAGCAGAATGATAACAGGGGGCGAACCCCTCCACTTT.

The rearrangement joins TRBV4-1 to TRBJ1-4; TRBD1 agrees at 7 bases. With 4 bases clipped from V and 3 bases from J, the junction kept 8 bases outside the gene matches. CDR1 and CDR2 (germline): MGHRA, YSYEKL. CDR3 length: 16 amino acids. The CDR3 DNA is TGCGCCAGCAGCCCCCGGCCAGGACAGGCTAATGAAAAACTGTTTTTT. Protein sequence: CASSPRPGQANEKLFF.

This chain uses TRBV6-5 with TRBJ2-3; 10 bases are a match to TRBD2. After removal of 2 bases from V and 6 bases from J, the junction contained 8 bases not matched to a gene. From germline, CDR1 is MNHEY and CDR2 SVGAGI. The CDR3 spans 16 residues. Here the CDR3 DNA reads TGTGCCAGCAGTTACGCTAGCGGGGGCCAGGGGGATACGCAGTATTTT. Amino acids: CASSYASGGQGDTQYF.

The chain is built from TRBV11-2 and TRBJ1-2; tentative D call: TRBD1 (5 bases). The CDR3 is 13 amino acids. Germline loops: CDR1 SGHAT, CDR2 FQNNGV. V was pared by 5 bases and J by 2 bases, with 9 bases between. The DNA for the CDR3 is TGTGCCAGCAGCCCGGGACTAAACTATGGCTACACCTTC. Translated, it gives CASSPGLNYGYTF. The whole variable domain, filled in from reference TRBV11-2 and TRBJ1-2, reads EAGVAQSPRYKIIEKRQSVAFWCNPISGHATLYWYQQILGQGPKLLIQFQNNGVVDDSQLPKDRFSAERLKGVDSTLKIQPAKLEDSAVYLCASSPGLNYGYTFGSGTRLTVV.

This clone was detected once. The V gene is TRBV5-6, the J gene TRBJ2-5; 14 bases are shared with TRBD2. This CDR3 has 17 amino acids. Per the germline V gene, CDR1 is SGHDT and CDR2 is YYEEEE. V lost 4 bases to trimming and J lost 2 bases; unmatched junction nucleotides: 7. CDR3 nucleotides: TGTGCCAGCAGCAGACTAGCGGGGGGGCCTGGGCAAGAGACCCAGTACTTC. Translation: CASSRLAGGPGQETQYF.

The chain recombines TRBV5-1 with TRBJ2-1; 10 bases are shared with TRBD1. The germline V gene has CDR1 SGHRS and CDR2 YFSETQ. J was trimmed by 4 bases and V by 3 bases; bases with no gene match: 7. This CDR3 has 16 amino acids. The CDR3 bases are TGCGCCAGCAGCTCCCCGACAGGGGGCGCTTACAATGAGCAGTTCTTC. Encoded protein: CASSSPTGGAYNEQFF.

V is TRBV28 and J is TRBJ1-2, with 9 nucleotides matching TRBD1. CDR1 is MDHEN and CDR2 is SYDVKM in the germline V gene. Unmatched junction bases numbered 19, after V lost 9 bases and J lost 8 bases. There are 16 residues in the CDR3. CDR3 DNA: TGTGCCAGTAACCGATTTTCCACAGGGGGCTCGGAAGGCTACACCTTC. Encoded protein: CASNRFSTGGSEGYTF.

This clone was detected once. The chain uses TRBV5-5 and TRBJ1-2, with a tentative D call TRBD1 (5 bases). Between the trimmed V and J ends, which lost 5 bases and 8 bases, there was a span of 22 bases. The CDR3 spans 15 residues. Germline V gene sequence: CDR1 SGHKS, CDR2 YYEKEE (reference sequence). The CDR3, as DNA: TGTGCCAGCAGTTCGCCCCTACAGGCCCCTAGGGGCTACACCTTC. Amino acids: CASSSPLQAPRGYTF.

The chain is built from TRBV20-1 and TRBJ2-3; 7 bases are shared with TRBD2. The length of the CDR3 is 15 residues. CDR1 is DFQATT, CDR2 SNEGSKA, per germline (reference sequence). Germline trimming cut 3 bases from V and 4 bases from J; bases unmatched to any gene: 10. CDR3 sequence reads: CSASDGLGNADTQYF. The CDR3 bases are TGCAGTGCTAGTGATGGACTAGGGAACGCAGATACGCAGTATTTT.

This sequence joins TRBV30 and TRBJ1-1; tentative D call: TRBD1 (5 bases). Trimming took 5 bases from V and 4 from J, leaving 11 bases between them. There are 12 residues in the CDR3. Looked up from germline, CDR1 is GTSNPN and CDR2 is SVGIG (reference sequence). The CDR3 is CAWVRGSTEAFF. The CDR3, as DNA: TGTGCCTGGGTCCGGGGGAGCACTGAAGCTTTCTTT.

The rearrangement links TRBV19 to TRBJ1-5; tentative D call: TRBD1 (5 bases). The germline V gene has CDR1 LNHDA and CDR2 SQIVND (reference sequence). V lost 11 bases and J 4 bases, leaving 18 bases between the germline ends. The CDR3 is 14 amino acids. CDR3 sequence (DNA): TGTGCCTCGCGGAGCGCAGGGATTAATCAGCCCCAGCATTTT. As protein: CASRSAGINQPQHF.